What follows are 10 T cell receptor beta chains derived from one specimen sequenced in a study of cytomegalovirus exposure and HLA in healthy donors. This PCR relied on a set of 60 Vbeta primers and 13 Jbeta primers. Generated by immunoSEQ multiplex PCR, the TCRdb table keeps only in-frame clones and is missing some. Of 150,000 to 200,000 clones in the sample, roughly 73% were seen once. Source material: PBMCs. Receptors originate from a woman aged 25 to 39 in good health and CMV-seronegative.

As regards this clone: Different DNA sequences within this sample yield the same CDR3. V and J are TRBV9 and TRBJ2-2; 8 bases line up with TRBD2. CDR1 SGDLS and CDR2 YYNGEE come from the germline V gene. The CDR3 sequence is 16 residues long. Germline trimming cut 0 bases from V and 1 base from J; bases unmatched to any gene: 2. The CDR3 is CASSVGTSGNTGELFF. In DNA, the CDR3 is TGTGCCAGCAGCGTAGGTACTAGCGGGAACACCGGGGAGCTGTTTTTT.

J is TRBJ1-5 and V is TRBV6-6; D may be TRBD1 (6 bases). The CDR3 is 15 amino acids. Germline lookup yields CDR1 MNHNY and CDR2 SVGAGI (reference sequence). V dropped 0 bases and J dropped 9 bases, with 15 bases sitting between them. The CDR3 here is CASSYSTGGLGPQHF. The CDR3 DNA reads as TGTGCCAGCAGTTACTCGACTGGGGGCTTGGGGCCCCAGCATTTT.

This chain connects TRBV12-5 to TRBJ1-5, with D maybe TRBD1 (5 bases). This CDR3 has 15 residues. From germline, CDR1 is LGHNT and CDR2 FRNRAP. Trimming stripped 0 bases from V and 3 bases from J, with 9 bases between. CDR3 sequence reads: CASGLVQGVNQPQHF. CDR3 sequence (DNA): TGTGCTAGTGGTTTGGTACAAGGGGTCAATCAGCCCCAGCATTTT.

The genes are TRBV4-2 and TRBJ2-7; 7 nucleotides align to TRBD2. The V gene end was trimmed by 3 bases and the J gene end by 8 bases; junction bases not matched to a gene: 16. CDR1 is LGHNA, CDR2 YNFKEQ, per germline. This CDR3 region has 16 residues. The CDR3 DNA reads TGTGCCAGCAGCCACTCGACCCCGGGAGGAAATTACAAGCAGTACTTC. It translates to CASSHSTPGGNYKQYF.

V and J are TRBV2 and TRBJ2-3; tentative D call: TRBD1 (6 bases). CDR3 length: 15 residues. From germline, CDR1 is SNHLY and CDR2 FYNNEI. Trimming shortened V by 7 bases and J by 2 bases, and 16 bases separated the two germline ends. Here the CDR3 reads CASIFRQVHTDTQYF. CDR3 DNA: TGTGCCAGCATCTTTAGACAGGTCCACACAGATACGCAGTATTTT.

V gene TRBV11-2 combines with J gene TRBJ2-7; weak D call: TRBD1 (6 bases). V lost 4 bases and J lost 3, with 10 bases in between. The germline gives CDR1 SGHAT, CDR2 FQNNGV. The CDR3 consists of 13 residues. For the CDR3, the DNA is TGTGCCAGCAGCTCTGGGGGCGGCTACGAGCAGTACTTC. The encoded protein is CASSSGGGYEQYF. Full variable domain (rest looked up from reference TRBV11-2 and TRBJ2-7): EAGVAQSPRYKIIEKRQSVAFWCNPISGHATLYWYQQILGQGPKLLIQFQNNGVVDDSQLPKDRFSAERLKGVDSTLKIQPAKLEDSAVYLCASSSGGGYEQYFGPGTRLTVT.

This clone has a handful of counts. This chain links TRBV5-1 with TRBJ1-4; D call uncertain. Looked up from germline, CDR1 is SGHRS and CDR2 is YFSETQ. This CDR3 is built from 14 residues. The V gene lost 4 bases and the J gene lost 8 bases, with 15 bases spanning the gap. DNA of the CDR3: TGCGCCAGCAGCCAAGTCTGGGGAGGGGAAAAACTGTTTTTT. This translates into CASSQVWGGEKLFF.

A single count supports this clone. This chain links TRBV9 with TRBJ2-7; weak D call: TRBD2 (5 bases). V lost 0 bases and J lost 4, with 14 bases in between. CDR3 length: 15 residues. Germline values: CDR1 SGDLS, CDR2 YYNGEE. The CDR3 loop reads CASSVGSSELYEQYF. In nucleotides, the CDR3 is TGTGCCAGCAGCGTAGGGAGTAGCGAACTTTACGAGCAGTACTTC.

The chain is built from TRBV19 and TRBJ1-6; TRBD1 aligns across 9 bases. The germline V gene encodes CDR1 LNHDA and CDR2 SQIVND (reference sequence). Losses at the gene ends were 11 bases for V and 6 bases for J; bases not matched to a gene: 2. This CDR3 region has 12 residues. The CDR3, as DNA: TGTGCCGCGGGACAGGGTAATTCACCCCTCCACTTT. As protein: CAAGQGNSPLHF.

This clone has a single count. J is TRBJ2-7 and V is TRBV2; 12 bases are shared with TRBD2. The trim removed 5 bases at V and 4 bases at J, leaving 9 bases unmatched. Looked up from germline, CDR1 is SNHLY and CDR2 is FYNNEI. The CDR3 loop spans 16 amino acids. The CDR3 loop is CASSPSGGARRYEQYF. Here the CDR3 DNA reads TGTGCCAGCAGTCCTAGCGGGGGGGCGAGGCGGTACGAGCAGTACTTC.